The rows below give T cell receptor beta chains drawn from one sample of a study of shared clonotypes between healthy human individuals. Measured with immunoSEQ multiplex PCR; TCRdb has only the in-frame clones, and not every one. This table holds about 380,000 clones, 95% to 97% found once. The sample comprised memory CD8+ T cells sorted from blood. The receptor source for this set is a man aged 25-45 years in good health. CDR3s include the opening cysteine and the closing phenylalanine or tryptophan. Fields, in order: D gene, V gene, clone size, J gene, CDR3 protein, CDR3 DNA. The D gene is left open where the match is weak. Size is stated for part of the rows, as once, few or many counts, or as a class when the clone is expanded.

>.|TRBV29-1|.|TRBJ1-3
CSVSLGSSGNTIYF
TGCAGCGTTAGTTTAGGGTCCTCTGGAAACACCATATATTTT
>.|TRBV6-1|once|TRBJ2-7
CASSDLIFNYEQYF
TGTGCCAGCAGTGATCTAATATTCAACTACGAGCAGTACTTC
>TRBD1|TRBV4-1|.|TRBJ2-2
CASSQVGTGSGELFF
TGCGCCAGCAGCCAAGTGGGGACAGGGTCCGGGGAGCTGTTTTTT
>.|TRBV27|.|TRBJ1-5
CASSSLYDRKGHQPQHF
TGTGCCAGCAGTTCCTTGTACGACAGGAAGGGCCATCAGCCCCAGCATTTT
>.|TRBV19|.|TRBJ1-3
CASSFGNSSGNTIYF
TGTGCCAGCTCCTTTGGGAACAGCTCTGGAAACACCATATATTTT
>TRBD1|TRBV2|.|TRBJ2-3
CAKSSTGTGVYF
TGTGCCAAAAGTTCGACCGGGACAGGAGTGTATTTT
>.|TRBV29-1|.|TRBJ2-2
CSVGNTGELFF
TGCAGCGTTGGAAACACCGGGGAGCTGTTTTTT
>TRBD1|TRBV30|.|TRBJ1-4
CAWNRQGNEKLFF
TGTGCCTGGAATCGACAGGGCAATGAAAAACTGTTTTTT
>.|TRBV28|.|TRBJ2-7
CASSSIDSFYEQYF
TGTGCCAGCAGCTCTATTGACAGTTTCTACGAGCAGTACTTC
>.|TRBV5-8|.|TRBJ1-5
CASRFRNQPQHF
TGTGCCAGCAGGTTTCGCAATCAGCCCCAGCATTTT
>.|TRBV6-5|.|TRBJ1-1
CASSLTRFYEAFF
TGTGCCAGCAGTCTAACTAGATTTTATGAAGCTTTCTTT
>.|TRBV11-2|.|TRBJ2-3
CASSLAASTDTQYF
TGTGCCAGCAGCTTGGCAGCTAGCACAGATACGCAGTATTTT
>.|TRBV19|.|TRBJ2-3
CASSISSGFTDTQYF
TGTGCCAGTAGTATTAGTAGCGGATTCACAGATACGCAGTATTTT
>TRBD2|TRBV5-1|.|TRBJ2-7
CASSWGLAYEQYF
TGCGCCAGCAGCTGGGGACTAGCCTACGAGCAGTACTTC
>TRBD2|TRBV5-1|.|TRBJ2-5
CASSPSGLGWPQETQYF
TGCGCCAGCAGTCCCAGCGGACTAGGATGGCCACAAGAAACCCAGTACTTC
>.|TRBV5-6|.|TRBJ2-1
CASSSRDYNEQFF
TGTGCCAGCAGCTCCAGGGATTACAATGAGCAGTTCTTC
>.|TRBV14|.|TRBJ2-3
CASSQERAGLTDTQYF
TGTGCCAGCAGCCAAGAACGGGCGGGCCTCACAGATACGCAGTATTTT
>TRBD1|TRBV5-1|.|TRBJ2-7
CASSLAPGQSYEQYF
TGCGCCAGCAGCTTAGCCCCGGGACAGTCCTACGAGCAGTACTTC
>.|TRBV27|.|TRBJ2-1
CASSSASYNEQFF
TGTGCCAGCAGCTCCGCTAGCTACAATGAGCAGTTCTTC
>TRBD1|TRBV5-8|.|TRBJ2-5
CASRSRQGAGETQYF
TGTGCCAGCAGGTCCAGACAGGGGGCGGGGGAGACCCAGTACTTC
>.|TRBV11-2|.|TRBJ1-3
CASSLSGNTIYF
TGTGCCAGCAGCCTCTCTGGAAACACCATATATTTT